The 18 T cell receptor beta chains listed next were all sequenced from one sample in a study of T cell repertoires in cytomegalovirus infection. TCRdb passed the reads through MiXCR, listing each CDR3 protein once. Among nearly 650,000 distinct CDR3 sequences listed, approximately 24% were seen once. Material: CD8+ T cells from PBMCs. These receptor sequences come from a human donor in good health (CMV status not recorded). Some clones in this sample may be carry-over from other donors' samples.

The CDR3 region is CSVDAGVHGYTF. CDR3 sequence (DNA): TGCAGCGTTGATGCAGGGGTGCATGGCTACACCTTC. J is TRBJ1-2 and V is TRBV29-1, with D possibly being TRBD1 (6 bases). V lost 3 bases, J lost 6 bases, and 11 bases lay in between. The germline V gene has CDR1 SQVTM and CDR2 ANQGSEA. The CDR3 extends over 12 amino acids.

This clonotype was counted many times. The chain links TRBV7-2 to TRBJ1-1, with no clear D. The V and J ends lost 5 bases and 1 base respectively, with 8 bases between them. CDR1 is SGHTA, CDR2 FQGNSA, per germline. The CDR3 loop spans 13 amino acids. CDR3 in DNA: TGTGCCAGCAGCACGGGGAAGAACACTGAAGCTTTCTTT. Translated, it gives CASSTGKNTEAFF. The whole variable domain, filled in from reference TRBV7-2 and TRBJ1-1, reads GAGVSQSPSNKVTEKGKDVELRCDPISGHTALYWYRQSLGQGLEFLIYFQGNSAPDKSGLPSDRFSAERTGGSVSTLTIQRTQQEDSAVYLCASSTGKNTEAFFGQGTRLTVV.

This clonotype was seen just once. A read error may produce the germline difference seen at one junction end. The chain has TRBV12-5 and TRBJ2-1; D is uncertain. Per germline, CDR1 LGHNT and CDR2 FRNRAP. There are 17 residues in the CDR3. CDR3 coding DNA: TGTGCTAGTGCCCCGATGGGCGACAAGAGCTCCTACAATGAGCTGTTCTTC. Protein sequence: CASAPMGDKSSYNELFF.

The rearrangement links TRBV29-1 to TRBJ1-2, with D perhaps matching TRBD1 (6 bases). Germline loops: CDR1 SQVTM, CDR2 ANQGSEA. Trimming took 7 bases from V and 9 from J, leaving 15 bases between them. This CDR3 has 11 amino acids. CDR3: CSAFTGSSYTF. CDR3 bases: TGCAGCGCCTTTACAGGGTCCAGCTACACCTTC.

This clonotype was found a few times. The J gene is TRBJ2-7, the V gene TRBV5-6; 9 bases map to TRBD1. The CDR3 has 15 residues. V gave up 4 bases and J gave up 3 bases; unmatched junction bases: 8. Germline-derived CDR1 and CDR2 are SGHDT and YYEEEE. The CDR3: CASSPRQGGLYEQYV. The CDR3 coding sequence is TGTGCCAGCAGCCCCCGACAGGGGGGGCTCTACGAGCAGTACGTC.

This clonotype was seen at least ten times. J is TRBJ1-1 and V is TRBV7-8, with 9 bases lining up with TRBD1. The CDR3 sequence is 15 residues long. Trimming took 2 bases from V and 8 from J; bases not matched to a gene: 9. Germline V CDR1 and CDR2: SGHVS, FQNEAQ. The DNA of the CDR3 is TGTGCCAGCAGCTTATGGGACAGGGCGAGTCAGGAAGCTTTCTTT. Translated, it gives CASSLWDRASQEAFF.

This clonotype was observed a handful of times. The V call is TRBV7-9, the J call TRBJ1-2, with 8 bases aligning to TRBD1. The V segment lost 6 bases and the J segment 7 bases; nucleotides outside the gene matches: 10. Germline CDR1 is SEHNR and CDR2 is FQNEAQ (reference sequence). The CDR3 has 14 residues. The CDR3 loop is CASRVPRDRSGYTF. The CDR3 DNA is TGTGCCAGCAGGGTACCTCGGGACAGGTCTGGCTACACCTTC. Full variable domain (rest looked up from reference TRBV7-9 and TRBJ1-2): DTGVSQNPRHKITKRGQNVTFRCDPISEHNRLYWYRQTLGQGPEFLTYFQNEAQLEKSRLLSDRFSAERPKGSFSTLEIQRTEQGDSAMYLCASRVPRDRSGYTFGSGTRLTVV.

This clonotype was seen many times. The chain combines TRBV27 with TRBJ1-1, with a weak D call TRBD1 (5 bases). V lost 6 bases and J lost 7, with 9 bases in between. This CDR3 contains 11 residues. Germline lookup yields CDR1 MNHEY and CDR2 SMNVEV (reference sequence). CDR3 amino acids: CASRAGLEAFF. CDR3 DNA sequence: TGTGCCAGCAGGGCGGGACTTGAAGCTTTCTTT.

The J gene is TRBJ2-1, the V gene TRBV3-1; 14 positions agree with TRBD2. Per the germline V gene, CDR1 is LGHDT and CDR2 is YNNKEL (reference sequence). The CDR3 is 16 amino acids. J lost 8 bases, V lost 5 bases, and 8 bases had no gene match. The CDR3 bases are TGTGCCAGCAGCGAGGGACTAGCGGGGGAAAGCTATGAGCAGTTCTTC. Translating it yields CASSEGLAGESYEQFF.

This chain uses TRBV19 with TRBJ2-7; D not resolved. The CDR3 extends over 13 amino acids. Germline V gene data show CDR1 as LNHDA and CDR2 as SQIVND (reference sequence). V dropped 6 bases and J dropped 2 bases, with 11 bases sitting between them. CDR3 DNA sequence: TGTGCCAGTAGACGTACGTGGACCTACGAGCAGTACTTC. This codes for CASRRTWTYEQYF.

Comments on this clonotype: A read error may be the cause here, since a much bigger clone is one base away. The chain is built from TRBV7-2 and TRBJ2-7, with a tentative D call TRBD1 (5 bases). The CDR3 extends over 15 amino acids. The germline V and J ends were trimmed by 5 bases and 5 bases, with 19 bases remaining between them. The germline gives CDR1 SGHTA, CDR2 FQGNSA. The CDR3 here is CASSVVGHAINEQYF. In nucleotides, the CDR3 is TGTGCCAGCAGCGTAGTCGGACATGCCATCAACGAGCAGTACTTC.

A note on this clonotype: This may come from a read error, since a much larger clone is one base off. The gene calls are TRBV6-5 and TRBJ2-5, with 7 bases aligning to TRBD2. The CDR3 is 13 amino acids. Germline V gene lookup returns CDR1 MNHEY and CDR2 SVGAGI. The CDR3 spells CAGSYGGGETQYF. The CDR3 DNA is TGTGCCGGCAGTTACGGCGGGGGAGAGACCCAGTACTTC.

This chain links TRBV19 with TRBJ2-2; tentatively, D is TRBD1 (5 bases). The V and J ends lost 8 bases and 6 bases respectively, with 13 bases between them. The germline gives CDR1 LNHDA, CDR2 SQIVND (reference sequence). CDR3 length: 13 amino acids. CDR3 amino acids: CASRLGEAGELFF. CDR3 sequence (DNA): TGTGCCAGTCGGTTAGGGGAAGCCGGGGAGCTGTTTTTT.

A few counts support this clonotype. This sequence joins TRBV18 and TRBJ2-1; no reliable D call. The CDR3 runs to 15 residues. In germline, CDR1 is KGHSH, CDR2 LQKENI. The germline V and J ends were trimmed by 6 bases and 1 base, with 13 bases remaining between them. CDR3 region: CASSRIFLSYNEQFF. In nucleotides, the CDR3 is TGTGCCAGCTCCCGGATCTTTCTATCCTACAATGAGCAGTTCTTC.

This clonotype was observed at least ten times. This rearrangement joins TRBV5-1 to TRBJ2-4; 9 bases match TRBD1. Trimming at V came to 0 bases and at J to 8 bases, leaving 6 bases not matched to a gene. This CDR3 spans 15 amino acids. Germline-derived CDR1 and CDR2 are SGHRS and YFSETQ. The CDR3 bases are TGCGCCAGCAGCTTGGAGGGACAGGGAATGGACATTCAGTACTTC. Its translation is CASSLEGQGMDIQYF.

This clonotype was observed at least ten times. V gene TRBV28 combines with J gene TRBJ2-3; 9 bases line up with TRBD1. Losses at the gene ends were 5 bases for V and 2 bases for J; bases not matched to a gene: 8. Per germline, CDR1 MDHEN and CDR2 SYDVKM. The CDR3 totals 16 residues. CDR3: CASSLDRGFSTDTQYF. The CDR3 DNA is TGTGCCAGCAGTCTTGACAGGGGGTTTTCCACAGATACGCAGTATTTT.

This clonotype came up many times. Sequence at one end of the junction differs from germline and may be a read error. The chain recombines TRBV14 with TRBJ1-5; TRBD1 is a possible D gene (6 bases). This CDR3 spans 12 amino acids. The germline gives CDR1 SGHDN, CDR2 FVKESK. As DNA, the CDR3 is TGCGCCAGCAGCCAAGGGGGTCAGCCCCAGCATTTT. It yields the protein CASSQGGQPQHF.

This clonotype was detected many times. V gene TRBV6-5 combines with J gene TRBJ1-2; 7 bases line up with TRBD1. The germline V gene has CDR1 MNHEY and CDR2 SVGAGI. This CDR3 spans 15 amino acids. Trimming took 2 bases from V and 0 from J; bases not matched to a gene: 3. CDR3 DNA sequence: TGTGCCAGCAGTTACGAGGGACAGACTAACTATGGCTACACCTTC. Its translation is CASSYEGQTNYGYTF.